A selection of T cell receptor beta chains follows, all from one sample in a study of a mutant IDH1 vaccine in newly diagnosed glioma. Some clones are missing from TCRdb's copy, which holds only in-frame ones; the method was immunoSEQ multiplex PCR. The data hold 25,000 to 35,000 clones, with roughly nine tenths observed a single time. Antigens of these TCRs are unknown. This material consisted of PBMCs, taken from a glioma patient whose treatment included an IDH1 peptide vaccine. These TCRs come from a man in his late teens or twenties with glioma. Both conserved end residues are part of each CDR3. A D gene is named only where the DNA matches it firmly. Size is stated for part of the rows, as once, few or many counts, or as a class when the clone is expanded.

cdr3_length d_call clone_size j_call v_call cdr3_aa cdr3_nt
15 . . TRBJ2-3 TRBV7-6 CASSSRESQSDTQYF TGTGCCAGCAGCTCCCGGGAAAGCCAGTCGGATACGCAGTATTTT
15 . . TRBJ2-3 TRBV10-3 CAISESKTSTDTQYF TGTGCCATCAGTGAGTCGAAGACCAGCACAGATACGCAGTATTTT
16 TRBD1 . TRBJ1-3 TRBV7-9 CASSSGTGGFGNTIYF TGTGCCAGCAGCTCAGGGACAGGGGGCTTTGGAAACACCATATATTTT
15 . once TRBJ1-5 TRBV12-5 CASVPWHAGNQPQHF TGTGCTAGTGTCCCGTGGCACGCGGGCAATCAGCCCCAGCATTTT
16 . few TRBJ1-1 TRBV12-2 CASRSGFGTVNTEAFF TGTGCAAGTCGCTCAGGCTTCGGGACCGTGAACACTGAAGCTTTCTTT
16 TRBD2 . TRBJ2-1 TRBV9 CASSVVTSGNPDEQFF TGTGCCAGCAGCGTAGTAACTAGCGGGAATCCGGATGAGCAGTTCTTC
12 . . TRBJ2-7 TRBV30 CAWRVYPYEQYF TGTGCCTGGAGAGTCTATCCCTACGAGCAGTACTTC
13 . . TRBJ1-2 TRBV30 CAWRSGGSYGYTF TGTGCCTGGAGATCAGGCGGGTCCTATGGCTACACCTTC
13 . . TRBJ1-1 TRBV30 CAWTSGLNTEAFF TGTGCCTGGACCTCGGGCCTGAACACTGAAGCTTTCTTT
15 . few TRBJ1-1 TRBV5-1 CASSDQLQGNGEAFF TGCGCCAGCAGCGATCAGCTACAGGGAAATGGTGAAGCTTTCTTT
18 TRBD1 . TRBJ2-2 TRBV12-5 CASGLGLSGTENTGELFF TGTGCTAGTGGTTTGGGACTATCCGGGACAGAGAACACCGGGGAGCTGTTTTTT
16 . . TRBJ2-3 TRBV6-6 CASSFDTAVSTDTQYF TGTGCCAGCAGTTTCGACACAGCCGTGAGCACAGATACGCAGTATTTT
14 . . TRBJ2-2 TRBV2 CASASLGNTGELFF TGTGCCAGCGCCAGTTTGGGGAACACCGGGGAGCTGTTTTTT
14 TRBD2 . TRBJ2-3 TRBV7-9 CASSSSGRGDTQYF TGTGCCAGCAGCTCTAGCGGGAGGGGAGATACGCAGTATTTT
16 . . TRBJ1-1 TRBV5-1 CASSLAGVQMNTEAFF TGCGCCAGCAGCTTGGCCGGGGTACAGATGAACACTGAAGCTTTCTTT
14 . once TRBJ2-3 TRBV5-1 CASSLVPGTDTQYF TGCGCCAGCAGCTTGGTACCGGGTACAGATACGCAGTATTTT
15 . once TRBJ1-4 TRBV5-6 CASSLEGPTNEKLFF TGTGCCAGCAGCTTGGAGGGCCCAACTAATGAAAAACTGTTTTTT
14 . . TRBJ1-2 TRBV5-1 CASSRTGRSYGYTF TGCGCCAGCAGCCGCACCGGACGGTCCTATGGCTACACCTTC
13 . . TRBJ2-7 TRBV29-1 CSVGVGESYEQYF TGCAGCGTTGGAGTTGGCGAGTCCTACGAGCAGTACTTC
15 . . TRBJ2-1 TRBV4-3 CASSQGASSLNEQFF TGCGCCAGCAGCCAAGGGGCTAGCTCCCTCAATGAGCAGTTCTTC
16 TRBD2 . TRBJ2-1 TRBV5-1 CASSLAGTSGYNEQFF TGCGCCAGCAGCTTGGCCGGTACTAGCGGGTACAATGAGCAGTTCTTC
11 TRBD2 . TRBJ2-7 TRBV20-1 CSAAGGHEQYF TGCAGTGCAGCGGGGGGCCACGAGCAGTACTTC
20 TRBD2 . TRBJ2-2 TRBV7-8 CASSLVGLAGGGTITGELFF TGTGCCAGCAGCTTAGTGGGACTAGCGGGAGGGGGAACGATCACCGGGGAGCTGTTTTTT
13 . once TRBJ2-1 TRBV19 CASTRGNLNEQFF TGTGCCAGTACCCGGGGAAATCTTAATGAGCAGTTCTTC
15 . . TRBJ1-2 TRBV6-1 CASSAITSLNYGYTF TGTGCCAGCAGTGCAATTACATCCCTAAACTATGGCTACACCTTC
13 . . TRBJ2-7 TRBV6-5 CASSYRGSYEQYF TGTGCCAGCAGTTACCGGGGATCCTACGAGCAGTACTTC
14 TRBD2 . TRBJ2-5 TRBV29-1 CSVEVAGGDETQYF TGCAGCGTTGAGGTTGCGGGAGGGGACGAGACCCAGTACTTC
12 . . TRBJ2-5 TRBV5-1 CASSSNQETQYF TGCGCCAGCAGCTCCAACCAAGAGACCCAGTACTTC
11 . . TRBJ1-1 TRBV20-1 CSANQNTEAFF TGCAGTGCTAACCAGAACACTGAAGCTTTCTTT
16 TRBD1 once TRBJ1-2 TRBV4-1 CASSQRIRGRDYGYTF TGCGCCAGCAGCCAAAGAATAAGGGGGCGAGACTATGGCTACACCTTC
14 . . TRBJ1-1 TRBV6-6 CASSYPQGNTEAFF TGTGCCAGCAGTTACCCACAGGGTAACACTGAAGCTTTCTTT
15 . . TRBJ2-4 TRBV19 CASRIAALAKNIQYF TGTGCCAGTAGAATAGCGGCCTTAGCCAAAAACATTCAGTACTTC
13 . . TRBJ1-5 TRBV27 CASSLSWNQPQHF TGTGCCAGCAGTTTAAGTTGGAATCAGCCCCAGCATTTT
16 . few TRBJ2-2 TRBV30 CAWSVPGGMNTGELFF TGTGCCTGGAGTGTTCCCGGGGGAATGAACACCGGGGAGCTGTTTTTT
15 . . TRBJ2-1 TRBV5-8 CASSPLGSFYNEQFF TGTGCCAGCAGCCCCCTCGGGAGTTTCTACAATGAGCAGTTCTTC
13 . . TRBJ1-5 TRBV19 CATGSDSNQPQHF TGTGCCACCGGGTCGGATAGCAATCAGCCCCAGCATTTT
12 TRBD2 . TRBJ2-3 TRBV7-9 CASSTSAATQYF TGTGCCAGCAGCACTAGCGCAGCGACGCAGTATTTT
15 TRBD2 . TRBJ2-3 TRBV7-9 CASHASGRGTDTQYF TGTGCCAGCCACGCTAGCGGGAGGGGCACAGATACGCAGTATTTT
13 . once TRBJ1-1 TRBV7-2 CASSDPGQTEAFF TGTGCCAGCTCCGACCCCGGACAAACCGAAGCTTTCTTT
14 . . TRBJ2-3 TRBV30 CAWSIGGTADTQYF TGTGCCTGGAGCATAGGCGGGACGGCAGATACGCAGTATTTT
12 . . TRBJ1-1 TRBV10-3 CAISSGAGEAFF TGTGCCATCAGTTCGGGGGCAGGTGAAGCTTTCTTT
12 . . TRBJ1-5 TRBV29-1 CSVGRTGQPQHF TGCAGCGTTGGCAGGACCGGTCAGCCCCAGCATTTT
13 . . TRBJ1-1 TRBV7-8 CASSRIPNTEAFF TGTGCCAGCAGCCGAATCCCAAACACTGAAGCTTTCTTT
15 . . TRBJ2-7 TRBV10-3 CAISESRRLSYEQYF TGTGCCATCAGTGAGTCGCGGCGGTTGTCCTACGAGCAGTACTTC
16 TRBD2 . TRBJ2-2 TRBV7-2 CASSLVAGGYTGELFF TGTGCCAGCAGCTTAGTGGCGGGAGGGTACACCGGGGAGCTGTTTTTT
15 . . TRBJ1-5 TRBV6-1 CAALEGGRGNQPQHF TGTGCCGCCCTGGAGGGGGGGCGAGGCAATCAGCCCCAGCATTTT
13 . . TRBJ2-5 TRBV6-5 CASSPDWQETQYF TGTGCCAGCAGCCCGGACTGGCAAGAGACCCAGTACTTC
15 . . TRBJ2-3 TRBV29-1 CSVDRTDNLQNTQYF TGCAGCGTTGACCGGACAGATAACCTACAGAATACGCAGTATTTT
14 . . TRBJ2-6 TRBV6-5 CASSYSWTLNVLTF TGTGCCAGCAGTTACTCCTGGACCCTGAACGTCCTGACTTTC
13 . . TRBJ1-5 TRBV2 CASQRIEGQPQHF TGTGCCAGCCAGCGAATAGAAGGTCAGCCCCAGCATTTT
14 . few TRBJ1-2 TRBV6-5 CASRFGGSGYGYTF TGTGCCAGCAGGTTTGGGGGGTCTGGCTATGGCTACACCTTC
13 . . TRBJ1-2 TRBV7-9 CASREGLHYDYTF TGTGCCAGCAGAGAAGGACTGCACTACGACTACACCTTC
14 . . TRBJ1-1 TRBV2 CASSRTAMNTEAFF TGTGCCAGCAGTCGGACAGCAATGAACACTGAAGCTTTCTTT
13 TRBD1 . TRBJ1-4 TRBV2 CASNWDSNEKLFF TGTGCCAGCAATTGGGACAGCAATGAAAAACTGTTTTTT
15 . . TRBJ2-5 TRBV2 CASSEPGDVKETQYF TGTGCCAGCAGTGAACCCGGGGATGTCAAAGAGACCCAGTACTTC
13 . . TRBJ1-5 TRBV5-1 CASSPDSNQPQHF TGCGCCAGCAGCCCCGACAGCAATCAGCCCCAGCATTTT
15 . . TRBJ2-1 TRBV6-5 CASSYEGVTYNEQFF TGTGCCAGCAGTTACGAGGGAGTTACCTACAATGAGCAGTTCTTC
13 . . TRBJ2-7 TRBV11-3 CASSKGTRYEQYF TGTGCCAGCAGCAAGGGGACACGCTACGAGCAGTACTTC